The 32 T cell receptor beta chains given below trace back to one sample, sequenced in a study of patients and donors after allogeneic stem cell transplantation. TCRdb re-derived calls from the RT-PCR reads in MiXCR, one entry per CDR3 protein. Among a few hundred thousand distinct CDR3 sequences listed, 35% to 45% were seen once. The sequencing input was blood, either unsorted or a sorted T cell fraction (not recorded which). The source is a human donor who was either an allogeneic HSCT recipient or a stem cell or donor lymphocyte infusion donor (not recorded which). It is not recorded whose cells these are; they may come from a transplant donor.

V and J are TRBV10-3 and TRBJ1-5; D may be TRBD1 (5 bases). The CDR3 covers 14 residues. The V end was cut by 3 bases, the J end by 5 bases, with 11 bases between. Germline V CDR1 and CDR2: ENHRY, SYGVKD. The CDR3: CAISEWGRDQPQHF. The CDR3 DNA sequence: TGTGCCATCAGTGAATGGGGCAGGGATCAGCCCCAGCATTTT.

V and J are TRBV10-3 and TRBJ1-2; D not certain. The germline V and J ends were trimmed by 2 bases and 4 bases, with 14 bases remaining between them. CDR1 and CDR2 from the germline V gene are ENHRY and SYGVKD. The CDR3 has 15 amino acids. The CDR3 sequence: CAISEKLEGLYGYTF. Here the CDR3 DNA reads TGTGCCATCAGTGAGAAACTCGAAGGACTCTATGGCTACACCTTC.

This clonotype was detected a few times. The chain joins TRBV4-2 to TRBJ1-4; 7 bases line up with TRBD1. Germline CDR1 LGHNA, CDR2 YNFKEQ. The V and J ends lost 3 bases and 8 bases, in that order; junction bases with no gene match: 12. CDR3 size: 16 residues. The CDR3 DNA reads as TGTGCCAGCAGCCATCATGGGGAGGGGGCTCGGGAAAAACTGTTTTTT. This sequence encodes CASSHHGEGAREKLFF.

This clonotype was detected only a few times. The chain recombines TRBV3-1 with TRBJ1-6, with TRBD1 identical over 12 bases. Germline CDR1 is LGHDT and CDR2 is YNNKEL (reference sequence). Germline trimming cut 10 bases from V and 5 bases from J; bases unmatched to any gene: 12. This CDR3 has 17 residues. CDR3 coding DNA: TGTGCCACTTCCCGGGGGACAGGGGGCCTGGATAATTCACCCCTCCACTTT. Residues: CATSRGTGGLDNSPLHF.

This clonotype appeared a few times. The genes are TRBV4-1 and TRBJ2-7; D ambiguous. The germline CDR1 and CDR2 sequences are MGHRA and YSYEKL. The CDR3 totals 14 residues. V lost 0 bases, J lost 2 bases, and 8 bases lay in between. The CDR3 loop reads CASSQDTQAYEQYF. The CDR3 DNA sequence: TGCGCCAGCAGCCAAGATACCCAGGCCTACGAGCAGTACTTC.

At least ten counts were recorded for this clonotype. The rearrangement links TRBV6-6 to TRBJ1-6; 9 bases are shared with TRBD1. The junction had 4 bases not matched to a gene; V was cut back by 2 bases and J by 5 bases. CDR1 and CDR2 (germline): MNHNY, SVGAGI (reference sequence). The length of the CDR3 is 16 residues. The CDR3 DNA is TGTGCCAGCAGTTACGGGACAGGGACGCATAATTCACCCCTCCACTTT. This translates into CASSYGTGTHNSPLHF.

CDR3 bases: TGTGCCAGCAGCGGCAGGATTGGGAACACTGAAGCTTTCTTT. It translates to CASSGRIGNTEAFF. The chain employs TRBV7-9 and TRBJ1-1; D unclear. Deletions cut 5 bases from V and 1 base from J, with 11 bases between. The V gene's germline CDR1 is SEHNR and CDR2 FQNEAQ (reference sequence). The CDR3 is 14 amino acids.

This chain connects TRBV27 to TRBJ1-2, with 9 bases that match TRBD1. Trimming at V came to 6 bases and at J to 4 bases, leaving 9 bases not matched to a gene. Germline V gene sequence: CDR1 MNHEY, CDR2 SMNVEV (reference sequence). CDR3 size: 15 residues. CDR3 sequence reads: CASREQGAEFYGYTF. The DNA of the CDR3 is TGTGCCAGCAGAGAACAGGGGGCAGAATTCTATGGCTACACCTTC.

CDR3 bases: TGCAGTGCCCTGGACAGGGGTGGCAATCAGCCCCAGCATTTT. Its translation: CSALDRGGNQPQHF. The chain has TRBV20-1 and TRBJ1-5; 9 bases are a match to TRBD1. Looked up from germline, CDR1 is DFQATT and CDR2 is SNEGSKA (reference sequence). This CDR3 spans 14 amino acids. V was pared by 6 bases and J by 2 bases, with 5 bases of the junction left unmatched.

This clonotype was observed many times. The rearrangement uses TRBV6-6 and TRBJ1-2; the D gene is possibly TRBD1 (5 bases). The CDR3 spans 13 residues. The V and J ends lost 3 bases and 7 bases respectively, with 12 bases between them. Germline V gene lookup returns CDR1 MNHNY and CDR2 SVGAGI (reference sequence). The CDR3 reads CASSYSGYGGYTF. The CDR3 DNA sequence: TGTGCCAGCAGTTATTCAGGGTACGGTGGCTACACCTTC.

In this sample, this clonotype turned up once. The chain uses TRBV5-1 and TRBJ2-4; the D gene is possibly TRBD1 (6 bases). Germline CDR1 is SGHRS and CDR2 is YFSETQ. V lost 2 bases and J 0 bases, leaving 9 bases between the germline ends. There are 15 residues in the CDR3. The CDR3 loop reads CASSFTGPAKNIQYF. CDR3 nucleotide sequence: TGCGCCAGCAGCTTTACAGGGCCAGCCAAAAACATTCAGTACTTC.

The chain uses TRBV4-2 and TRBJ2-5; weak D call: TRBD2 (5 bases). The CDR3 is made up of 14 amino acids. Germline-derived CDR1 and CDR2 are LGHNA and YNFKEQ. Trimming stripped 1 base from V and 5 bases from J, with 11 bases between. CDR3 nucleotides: TGTGCCAGCAGCCAAGGAGGCCGGAGGGAGACCCAGTACTTC. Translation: CASSQGGRRETQYF.

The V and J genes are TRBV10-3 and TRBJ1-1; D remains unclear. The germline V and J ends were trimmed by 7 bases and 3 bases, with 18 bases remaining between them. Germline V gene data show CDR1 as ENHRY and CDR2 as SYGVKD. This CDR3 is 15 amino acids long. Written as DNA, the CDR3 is TGTGCCATCATCCCGAACCCTCTTCGGGACACTGAAGCTTTCTTT. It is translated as CAIIPNPLRDTEAFF.

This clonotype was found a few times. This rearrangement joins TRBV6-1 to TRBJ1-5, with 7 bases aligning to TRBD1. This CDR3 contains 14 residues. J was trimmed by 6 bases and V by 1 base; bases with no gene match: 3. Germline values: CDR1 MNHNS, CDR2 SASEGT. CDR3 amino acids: CASSEGGTAQPQHF. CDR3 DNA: TGTGCCAGCAGTGAAGGGGGGACAGCTCAGCCCCAGCATTTT.

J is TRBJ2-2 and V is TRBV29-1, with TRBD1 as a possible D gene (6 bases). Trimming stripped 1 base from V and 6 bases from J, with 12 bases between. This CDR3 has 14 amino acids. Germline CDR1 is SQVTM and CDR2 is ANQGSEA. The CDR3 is CSVEGGGWSGELFF. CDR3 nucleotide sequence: TGCAGCGTTGAAGGAGGGGGTTGGTCCGGGGAGCTGTTTTTT.

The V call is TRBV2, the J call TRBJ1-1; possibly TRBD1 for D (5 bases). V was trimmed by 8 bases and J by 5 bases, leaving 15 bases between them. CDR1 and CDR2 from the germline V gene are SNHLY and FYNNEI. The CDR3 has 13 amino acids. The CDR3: CASVRTQMTEAFF. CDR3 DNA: TGTGCCAGCGTCCGGACACAGATGACTGAAGCTTTCTTT.

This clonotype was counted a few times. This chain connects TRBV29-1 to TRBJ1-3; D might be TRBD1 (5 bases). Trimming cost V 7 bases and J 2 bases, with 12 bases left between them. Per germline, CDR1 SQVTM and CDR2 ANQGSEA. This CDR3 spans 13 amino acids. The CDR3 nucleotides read TGCAGCGGGTACCGGGACCCTGGAAACACCATATATTTT. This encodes CSGYRDPGNTIYF.

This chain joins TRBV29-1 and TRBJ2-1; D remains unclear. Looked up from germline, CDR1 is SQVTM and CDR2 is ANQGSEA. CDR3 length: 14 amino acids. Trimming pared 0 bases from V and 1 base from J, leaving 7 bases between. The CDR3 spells CSVEDPVSYNEQFF. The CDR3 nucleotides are TGCAGCGTTGAAGATCCCGTGTCCTACAATGAGCAGTTCTTC.

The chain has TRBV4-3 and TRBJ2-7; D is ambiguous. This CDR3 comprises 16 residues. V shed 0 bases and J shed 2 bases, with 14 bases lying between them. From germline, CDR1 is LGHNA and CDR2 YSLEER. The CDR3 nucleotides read TGCGCCAGCAGCCAAGATCATAACAGCGCCGCCTACGAGCAGTACTTC. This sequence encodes CASSQDHNSAAYEQYF.

The CDR3 coding sequence is TGTGCCAGCAGTCCGAGTGCAGGGCGGATGAACACTGAAGCTTTCTTT. Protein product: CASSPSAGRMNTEAFF. The gene calls are TRBV28 and TRBJ1-1, with D tentatively TRBD1 (5 bases). This CDR3 has 16 amino acids. Trimming left V 5 bases short and J 0 bases short, with 16 bases between. In germline, CDR1 is MDHEN, CDR2 SYDVKM.

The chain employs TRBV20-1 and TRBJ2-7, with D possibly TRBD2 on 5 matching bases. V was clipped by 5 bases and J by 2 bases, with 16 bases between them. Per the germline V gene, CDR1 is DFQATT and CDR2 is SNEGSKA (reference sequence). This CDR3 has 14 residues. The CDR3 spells CSASVGVIAYEQYF. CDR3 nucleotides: TGCAGTGCTTCAGTCGGGGTTATCGCCTACGAGCAGTACTTC.

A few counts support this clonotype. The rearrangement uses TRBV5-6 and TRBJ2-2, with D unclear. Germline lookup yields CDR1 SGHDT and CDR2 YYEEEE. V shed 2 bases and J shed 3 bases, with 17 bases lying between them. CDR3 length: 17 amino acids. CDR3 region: CASSFGGYPLDTGELFF. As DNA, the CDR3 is TGTGCCAGCAGCTTCGGCGGCTATCCACTGGACACCGGGGAGCTGTTTTTT.

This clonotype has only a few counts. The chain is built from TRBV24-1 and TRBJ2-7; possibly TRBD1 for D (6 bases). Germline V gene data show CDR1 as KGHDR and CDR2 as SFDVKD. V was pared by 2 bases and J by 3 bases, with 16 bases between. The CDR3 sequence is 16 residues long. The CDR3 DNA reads TGTGCCACCAGTGATTCAACCCTCACAGGGCGCTACGAGCAGTACTTC. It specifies CATSDSTLTGRYEQYF.

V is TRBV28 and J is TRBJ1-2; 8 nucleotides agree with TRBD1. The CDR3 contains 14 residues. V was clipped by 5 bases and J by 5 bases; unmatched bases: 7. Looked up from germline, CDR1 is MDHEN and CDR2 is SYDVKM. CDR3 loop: CASSNGQGGYGYTF. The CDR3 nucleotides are TGTGCCAGCAGTAACGGACAGGGCGGATATGGCTACACCTTC.

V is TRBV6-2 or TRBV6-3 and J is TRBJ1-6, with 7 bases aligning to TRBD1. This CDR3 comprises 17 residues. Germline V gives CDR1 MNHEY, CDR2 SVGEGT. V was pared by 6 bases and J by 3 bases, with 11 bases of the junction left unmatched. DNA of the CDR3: TGTGCCAGCAGCACGCTACCTCGGGACAGCTATAATTCACCCCTCCACTTT. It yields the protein CASSTLPRDSYNSPLHF.

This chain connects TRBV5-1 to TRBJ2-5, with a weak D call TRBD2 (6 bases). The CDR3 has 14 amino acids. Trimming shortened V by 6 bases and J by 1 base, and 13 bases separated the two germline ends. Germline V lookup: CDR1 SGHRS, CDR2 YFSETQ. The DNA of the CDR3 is TGCGCCAGCACCCTCGTGGGGGGCCAAGAGACCCAGTACTTC. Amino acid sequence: CASTLVGGQETQYF.

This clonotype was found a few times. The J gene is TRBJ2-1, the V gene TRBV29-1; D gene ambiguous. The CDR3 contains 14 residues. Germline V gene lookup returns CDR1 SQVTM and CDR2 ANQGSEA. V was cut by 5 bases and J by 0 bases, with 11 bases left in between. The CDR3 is CSVWGYRSYNEQFF. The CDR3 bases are TGCAGCGTTTGGGGTTACCGCTCCTACAATGAGCAGTTCTTC.

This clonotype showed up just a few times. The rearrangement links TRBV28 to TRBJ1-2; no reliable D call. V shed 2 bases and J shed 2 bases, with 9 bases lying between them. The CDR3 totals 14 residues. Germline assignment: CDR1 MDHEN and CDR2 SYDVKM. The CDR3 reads CASSLDGRNYGYTF. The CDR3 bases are TGTGCCAGCAGTTTAGATGGCAGGAACTATGGCTACACCTTC.

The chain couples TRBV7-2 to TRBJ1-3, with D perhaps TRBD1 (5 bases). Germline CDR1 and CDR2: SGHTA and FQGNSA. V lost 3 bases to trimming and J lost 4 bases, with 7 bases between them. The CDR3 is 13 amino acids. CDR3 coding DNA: TGTGCCAGCAGCTTGACAGAAGGAAACACCATATATTTT. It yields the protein CASSLTEGNTIYF.

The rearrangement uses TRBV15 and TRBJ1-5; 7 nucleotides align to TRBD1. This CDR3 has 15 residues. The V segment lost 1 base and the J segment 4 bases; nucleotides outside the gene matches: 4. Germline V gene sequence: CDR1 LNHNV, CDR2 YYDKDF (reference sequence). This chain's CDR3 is CATSRVDRTNQPQHF. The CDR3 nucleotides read TGTGCCACCAGCAGAGTGGACAGGACAAATCAGCCCCAGCATTTT.

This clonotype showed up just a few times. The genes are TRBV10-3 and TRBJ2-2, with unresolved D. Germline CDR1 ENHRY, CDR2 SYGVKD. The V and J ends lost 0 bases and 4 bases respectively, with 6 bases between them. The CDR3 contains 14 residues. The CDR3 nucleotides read TGTGCCATCAGTGAGTCGTGGGGCACCGGGGAGCTGTTTTTT. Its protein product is CAISESWGTGELFF.

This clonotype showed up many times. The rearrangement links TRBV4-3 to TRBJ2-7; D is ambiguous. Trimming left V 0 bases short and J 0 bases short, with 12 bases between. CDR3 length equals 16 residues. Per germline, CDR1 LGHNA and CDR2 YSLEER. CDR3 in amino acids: CASSQDRTESSYEQYF. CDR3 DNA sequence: TGCGCCAGCAGCCAAGATAGAACTGAGAGCTCCTACGAGCAGTACTTC.